Below, one T cell receptor beta chain is given with its context. Trimming shortened V by 7 bases and J by 0 bases, and 10 bases separated the two germline ends. The germline V gene encodes CDR1 GTSNPN and CDR2 SVGIG (reference sequence). CDR3 size: 14 residues. Profiling relied on immunoSEQ multiplex PCR, and the TCRdb table lists in-frame clones only, not all of them. The data contain about 47,000 clones, 80% of them singletons. The data derive from a study of control samples from healthy donors and cancer patients. The sequencing sample was made of blood. The V call is TRBV30, the J call TRBJ1-6; D perhaps matches TRBD1 (5 bases). This TCR was recovered from a man aged 65 to 79 in good health. CDR3 sequence (DNA): TGTGCCTCCCGGGGGAGCTCCTATAATTCACCCCTCCACTTT. Translated, it gives CASRGSSYNSPLHF. The full variable domain, with the rest looked up from reference TRBV30 and TRBJ1-6, is SQTIHQWPATLVQPVGSPLSLECTVEGTSNPNLYWYRQAAGRGLQLLFYSVGIGQISSEVPQNLSASRPQDRQFILSSKKLLLSDSGFYLCASRGSSYNSPLHFGNGTRLTVT.